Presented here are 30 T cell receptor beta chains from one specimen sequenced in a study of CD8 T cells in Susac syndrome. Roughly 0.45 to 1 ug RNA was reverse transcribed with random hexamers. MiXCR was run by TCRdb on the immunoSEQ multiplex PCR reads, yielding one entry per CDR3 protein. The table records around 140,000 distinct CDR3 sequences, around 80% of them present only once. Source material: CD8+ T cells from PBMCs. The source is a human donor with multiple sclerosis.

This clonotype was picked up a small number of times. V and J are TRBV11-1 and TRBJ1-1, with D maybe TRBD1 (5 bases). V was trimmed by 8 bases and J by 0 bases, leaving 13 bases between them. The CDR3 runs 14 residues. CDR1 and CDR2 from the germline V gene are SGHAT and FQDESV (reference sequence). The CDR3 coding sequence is TGTGCCAGCTCAACCGGGGCTTTGAACACTGAAGCTTTCTTT. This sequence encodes CASSTGALNTEAFF. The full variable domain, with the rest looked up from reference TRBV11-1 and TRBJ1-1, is EAEVAQSPRYKITEKSQAVAFWCDPISGHATLYWYRQILGQGPELLVQFQDESVVDDSQLPKDRFSAERLKGVDSTLKIQPAELGDSAMYLCASSTGALNTEAFFGQGTRLTVV.

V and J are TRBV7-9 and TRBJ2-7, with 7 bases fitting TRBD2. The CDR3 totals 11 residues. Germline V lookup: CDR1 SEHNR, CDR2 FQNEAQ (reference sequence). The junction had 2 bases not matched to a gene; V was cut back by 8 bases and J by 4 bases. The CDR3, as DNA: TGTGCCAGCTGGGGGGGGTACGAGCAGTACTTC. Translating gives CASWGGYEQYF.

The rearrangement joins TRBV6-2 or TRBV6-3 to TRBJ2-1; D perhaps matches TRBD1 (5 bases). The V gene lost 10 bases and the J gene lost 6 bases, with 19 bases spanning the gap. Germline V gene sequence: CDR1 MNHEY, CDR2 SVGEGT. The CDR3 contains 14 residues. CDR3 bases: TGTGCCACAGACTCAGGGTCCACCACCAATGAGCAGTTCTTC. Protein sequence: CATDSGSTTNEQFF.

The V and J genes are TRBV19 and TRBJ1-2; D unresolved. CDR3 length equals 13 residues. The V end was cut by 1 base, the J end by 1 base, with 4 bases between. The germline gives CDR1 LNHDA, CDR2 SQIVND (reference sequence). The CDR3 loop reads CASSIGVNYGYTF. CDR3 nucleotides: TGTGCCAGTAGTATAGGGGTTAACTATGGCTACACCTTC. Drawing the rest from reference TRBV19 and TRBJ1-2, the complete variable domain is DGGITQSPKYLFRKEGQNVTLSCEQNLNHDAMYWYRQDPGQGLRLIYYSQIVNDFQKGDIAEGYSVSREKKESFPLTVTSAQKNPTAFYLCASSIGVNYGYTFGSGTRLTVV.

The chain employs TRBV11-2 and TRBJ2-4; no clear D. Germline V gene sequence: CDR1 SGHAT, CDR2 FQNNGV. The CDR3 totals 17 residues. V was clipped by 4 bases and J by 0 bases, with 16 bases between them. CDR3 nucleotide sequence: TGTGCCAGCAGCTGGGATAAGGACGGCGGAGCCAAAAACATTCAGTACTTC. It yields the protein CASSWDKDGGAKNIQYF.

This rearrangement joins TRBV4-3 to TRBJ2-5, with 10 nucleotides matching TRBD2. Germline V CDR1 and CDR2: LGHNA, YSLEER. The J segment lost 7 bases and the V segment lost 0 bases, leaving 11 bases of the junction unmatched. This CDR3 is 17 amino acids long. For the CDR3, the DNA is TGCGCCAGCAGCCAAGATCTGCAGCGGGAGGGTGAGGGGACCCAGTACTTC. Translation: CASSQDLQREGEGTQYF.

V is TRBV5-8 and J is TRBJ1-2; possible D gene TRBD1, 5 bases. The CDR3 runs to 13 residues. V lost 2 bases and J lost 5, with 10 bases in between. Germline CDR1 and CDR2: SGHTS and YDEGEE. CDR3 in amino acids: CASSFGAEYGYTF. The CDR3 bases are TGTGCCAGCAGCTTCGGGGCAGAGTATGGCTACACCTTC.

The CDR3, as DNA: TGTGCCAGCAGCCAAGTAGATACGCAGTATTTT. Translated, it gives CASSQVDTQYF. The chain combines TRBV3-1 with TRBJ2-3; D remains ambiguous. This CDR3 contains 11 residues. Germline V lookup: CDR1 LGHDT, CDR2 YNNKEL (reference sequence). V was shortened by 1 base and J by 5 bases, with 1 base between the two germline ends.

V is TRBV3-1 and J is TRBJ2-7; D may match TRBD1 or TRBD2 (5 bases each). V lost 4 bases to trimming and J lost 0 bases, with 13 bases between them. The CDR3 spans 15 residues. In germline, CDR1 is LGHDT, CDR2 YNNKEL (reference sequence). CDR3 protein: CASSRRDRSSYEQYF. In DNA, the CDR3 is TGTGCCAGCAGCCGCCGGGACCGGAGCTCCTACGAGCAGTACTTC.

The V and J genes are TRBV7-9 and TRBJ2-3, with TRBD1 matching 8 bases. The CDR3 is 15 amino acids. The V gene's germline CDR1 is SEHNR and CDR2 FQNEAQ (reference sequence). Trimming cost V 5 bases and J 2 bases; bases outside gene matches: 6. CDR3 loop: CASSRDRMATDTQYF. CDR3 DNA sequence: TGTGCCAGCAGCCGGGACAGGATGGCCACAGATACGCAGTATTTT.

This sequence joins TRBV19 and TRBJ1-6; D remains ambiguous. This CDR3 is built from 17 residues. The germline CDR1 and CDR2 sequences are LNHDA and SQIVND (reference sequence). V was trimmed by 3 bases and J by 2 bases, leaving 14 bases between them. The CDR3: CASSIFSVGTYNSPLHF. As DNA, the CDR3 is TGTGCCAGTAGTATTTTTAGTGTGGGTACCTATAATTCACCCCTCCACTTT.

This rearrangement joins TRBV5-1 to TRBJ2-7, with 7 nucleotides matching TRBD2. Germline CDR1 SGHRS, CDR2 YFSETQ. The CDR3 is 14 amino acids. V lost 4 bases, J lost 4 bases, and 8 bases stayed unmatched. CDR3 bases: TGCGCCAGCAGCCCTACGGGAGGTCCGTACGAGCAGTACGTC. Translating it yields CASSPTGGPYEQYV.

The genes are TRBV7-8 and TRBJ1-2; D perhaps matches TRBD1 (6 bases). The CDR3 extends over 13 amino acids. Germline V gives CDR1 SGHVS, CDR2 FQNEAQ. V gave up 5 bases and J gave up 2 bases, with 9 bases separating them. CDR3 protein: CASSPDRNYGYTF. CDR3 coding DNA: TGTGCCAGCAGCCCCGACAGGAACTATGGCTACACCTTC.

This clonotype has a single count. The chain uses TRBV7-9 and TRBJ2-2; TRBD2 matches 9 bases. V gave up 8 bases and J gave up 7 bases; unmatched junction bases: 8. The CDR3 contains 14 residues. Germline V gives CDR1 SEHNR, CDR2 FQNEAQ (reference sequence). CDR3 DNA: TGTGCCAGCCCGGCGGGGGGGCCTGTCGGGGAGCTGTTTTTT. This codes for CASPAGGPVGELFF. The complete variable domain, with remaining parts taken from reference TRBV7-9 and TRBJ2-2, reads DTGVSQNPRHKITKRGQNVTFRCDPISEHNRLYWYRQTLGQGPEFLTYFQNEAQLEKSRLLSDRFSAERPKGSFSTLEIQRTEQGDSAMYLCASPAGGPVGELFFGEGSRLTVL.

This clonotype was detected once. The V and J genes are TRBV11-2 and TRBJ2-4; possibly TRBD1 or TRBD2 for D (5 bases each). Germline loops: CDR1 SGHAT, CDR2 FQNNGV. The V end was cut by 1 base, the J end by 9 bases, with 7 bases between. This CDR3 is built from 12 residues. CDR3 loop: CASSLGGSIQYF. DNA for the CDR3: TGTGCCAGCAGCTTAGGGGGGTCCATTCAGTACTTC.

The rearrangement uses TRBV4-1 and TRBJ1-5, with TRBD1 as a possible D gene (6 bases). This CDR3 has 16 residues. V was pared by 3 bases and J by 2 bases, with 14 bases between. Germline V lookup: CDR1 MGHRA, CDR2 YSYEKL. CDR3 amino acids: CASSQWGRGGNQPQHF. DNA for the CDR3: TGCGCCAGCAGCCAGTGGGGCAGGGGAGGCAATCAGCCCCAGCATTTT.

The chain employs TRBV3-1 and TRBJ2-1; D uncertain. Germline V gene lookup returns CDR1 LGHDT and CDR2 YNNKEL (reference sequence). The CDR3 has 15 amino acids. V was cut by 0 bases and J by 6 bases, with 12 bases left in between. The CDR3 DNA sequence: TGTGCCAGCAGCCAAGATTATAGATTCTCCAATGAGCAGTTCTTC. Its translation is CASSQDYRFSNEQFF.

CDR3 nucleotide sequence: TGTGCCATCAATATCGGGACAGGGGTCTACAATGAGCAGTTCTTC. It yields the protein CAINIGTGVYNEQFF. The J gene is TRBJ2-1, the V gene TRBV10-3; 10 nucleotides agree with TRBD1. The germline V gene encodes CDR1 ENHRY and CDR2 SYGVKD. CDR3 length: 15 residues. Losses at the gene ends were 7 bases for V and 3 bases for J; bases not matched to a gene: 6.

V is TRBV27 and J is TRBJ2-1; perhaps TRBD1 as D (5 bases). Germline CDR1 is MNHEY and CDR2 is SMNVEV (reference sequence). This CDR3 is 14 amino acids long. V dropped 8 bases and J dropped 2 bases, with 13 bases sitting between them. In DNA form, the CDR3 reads TGTGCCAGCGGGGCATCGGTTACCTACAATGAGCAGTTCTTC. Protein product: CASGASVTYNEQFF.

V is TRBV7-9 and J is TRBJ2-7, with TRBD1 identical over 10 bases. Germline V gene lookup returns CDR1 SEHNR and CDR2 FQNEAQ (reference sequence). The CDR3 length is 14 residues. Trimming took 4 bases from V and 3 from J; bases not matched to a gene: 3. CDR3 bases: TGTGCCAGCAGCTCCCGGGACAGGGGCTACGAGCAGTACTTC. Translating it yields CASSSRDRGYEQYF.

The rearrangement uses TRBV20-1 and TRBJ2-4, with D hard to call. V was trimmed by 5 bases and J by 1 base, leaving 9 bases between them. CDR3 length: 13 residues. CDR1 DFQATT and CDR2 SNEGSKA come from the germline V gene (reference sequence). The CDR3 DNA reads TGCAGTGCTCCCTTTGAGGCCAAAAACATTCAGTACTTC. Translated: CSAPFEAKNIQYF.

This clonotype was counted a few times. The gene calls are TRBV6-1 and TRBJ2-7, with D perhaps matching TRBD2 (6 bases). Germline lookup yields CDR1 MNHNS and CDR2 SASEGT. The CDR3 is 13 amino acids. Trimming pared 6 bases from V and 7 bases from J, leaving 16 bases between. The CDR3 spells CASRRGGMVEQYV. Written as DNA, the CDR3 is TGTGCCAGCAGAAGGGGCGGGATGGTGGAGCAGTACGTC.

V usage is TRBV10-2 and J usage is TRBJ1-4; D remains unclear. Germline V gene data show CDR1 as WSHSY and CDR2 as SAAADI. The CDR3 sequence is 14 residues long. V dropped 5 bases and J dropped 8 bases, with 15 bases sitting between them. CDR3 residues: CASSPGLSTEKLFF. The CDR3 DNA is TGCGCCAGCAGTCCGGGATTAAGTACCGAAAAACTGTTTTTT.

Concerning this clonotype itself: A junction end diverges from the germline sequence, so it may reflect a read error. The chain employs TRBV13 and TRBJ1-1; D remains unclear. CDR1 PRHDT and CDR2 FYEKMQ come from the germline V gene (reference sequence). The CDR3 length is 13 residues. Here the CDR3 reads CASSLLRDTEAFF. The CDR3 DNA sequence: TGTGCCAGCAGCTTACTTCGAGACACTGAAGCCTTCTTT.

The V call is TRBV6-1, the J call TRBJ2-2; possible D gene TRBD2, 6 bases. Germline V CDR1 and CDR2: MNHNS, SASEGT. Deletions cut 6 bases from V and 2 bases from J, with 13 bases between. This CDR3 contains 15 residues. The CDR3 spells CASSWGLSNTGELFF. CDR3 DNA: TGTGCCAGCAGCTGGGGACTTTCTAACACCGGGGAGCTGTTTTTT.

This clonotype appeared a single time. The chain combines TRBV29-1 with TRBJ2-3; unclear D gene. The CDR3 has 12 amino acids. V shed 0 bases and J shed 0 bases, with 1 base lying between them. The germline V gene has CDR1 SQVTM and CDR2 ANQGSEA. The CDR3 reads CSVEDSTDTQYF. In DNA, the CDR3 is TGCAGCGTTGAAGATAGCACAGATACGCAGTATTTT.

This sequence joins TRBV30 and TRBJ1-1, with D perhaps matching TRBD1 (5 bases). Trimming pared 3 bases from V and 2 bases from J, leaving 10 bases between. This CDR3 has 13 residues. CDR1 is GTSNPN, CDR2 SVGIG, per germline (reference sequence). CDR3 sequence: CAWSREANTEAFF. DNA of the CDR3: TGTGCCTGGAGCAGGGAGGCTAACACTGAAGCTTTCTTT.

As DNA, the CDR3 is TGCGCCAGCAGCCAAGATCTTACTAGCTCGACTAGCACAGATACGCAGTATTTT. This sequence encodes CASSQDLTSSTSTDTQYF. This sequence joins TRBV4-3 and TRBJ2-3, with a tentative D call TRBD2 (6 bases). V dropped 0 bases and J dropped 0 bases, with 16 bases sitting between them. This CDR3 has 18 residues. Looked up from germline, CDR1 is LGHNA and CDR2 is YSLEER.

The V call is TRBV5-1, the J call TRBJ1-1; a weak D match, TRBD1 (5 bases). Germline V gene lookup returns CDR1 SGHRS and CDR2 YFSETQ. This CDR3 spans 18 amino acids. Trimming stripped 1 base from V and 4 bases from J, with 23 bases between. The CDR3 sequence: CASSLNTLGQGWSTEAFF. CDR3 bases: TGCGCCAGCAGCTTGAATACCTTAGGGCAGGGCTGGAGCACTGAAGCTTTCTTT.

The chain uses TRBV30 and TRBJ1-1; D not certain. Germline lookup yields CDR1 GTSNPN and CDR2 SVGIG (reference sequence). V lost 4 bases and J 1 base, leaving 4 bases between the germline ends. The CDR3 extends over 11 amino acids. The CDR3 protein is CAWIRNTEAFF. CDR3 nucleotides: TGTGCCTGGATTAGGAACACTGAAGCTTTCTTT.